Here is one T cell receptor (beta chain) with its context. The antigen is not known. Germline V gene sequence: CDR1 DFQATT, CDR2 SNEGSKA (reference sequence). V gave up 4 bases and J gave up 12 bases; unmatched junction bases: 11. The CDR3 consists of 12 residues. Axillary draining lymph nodes of breast cancer patients supplied the node samples. From the multiplex PCR reads, TCRdb called clonotypes with MiXCR, one entry per CDR3 protein. The sample carries 150,000 to 250,000 distinct CDR3 sequences, around 29% recorded once. These data belong to a study of breast tumors, draining lymph nodes, adjacent tissues. Study results and caveats: Luminal-like breast cancer showed significantly higher tumor–nontumor repertoire similarity than basal-like. The lymph node origin of tumor T cells was framed as consistent with a hypothesis, not demonstrated. Data fit most tumor T cells coming from lymph node, expanding in tumor. Compared with lymph nodes, tumors were less diverse; compared with nontumor tissue, more.

The chain joins TRBV20-1 to TRBJ1-2; 7 bases match TRBD1. Sequenced material: axillary lymph node tissue. The sequence derives from a female donor with breast cancer. Some clones in this sample may be carry-over from other donors' samples. The CDR3 sequence is CSAKKGASGNTF. CDR3 sequence (DNA): TGCAGTGCTAAGAAGGGGGCCTCTGGAAACACCTTC.